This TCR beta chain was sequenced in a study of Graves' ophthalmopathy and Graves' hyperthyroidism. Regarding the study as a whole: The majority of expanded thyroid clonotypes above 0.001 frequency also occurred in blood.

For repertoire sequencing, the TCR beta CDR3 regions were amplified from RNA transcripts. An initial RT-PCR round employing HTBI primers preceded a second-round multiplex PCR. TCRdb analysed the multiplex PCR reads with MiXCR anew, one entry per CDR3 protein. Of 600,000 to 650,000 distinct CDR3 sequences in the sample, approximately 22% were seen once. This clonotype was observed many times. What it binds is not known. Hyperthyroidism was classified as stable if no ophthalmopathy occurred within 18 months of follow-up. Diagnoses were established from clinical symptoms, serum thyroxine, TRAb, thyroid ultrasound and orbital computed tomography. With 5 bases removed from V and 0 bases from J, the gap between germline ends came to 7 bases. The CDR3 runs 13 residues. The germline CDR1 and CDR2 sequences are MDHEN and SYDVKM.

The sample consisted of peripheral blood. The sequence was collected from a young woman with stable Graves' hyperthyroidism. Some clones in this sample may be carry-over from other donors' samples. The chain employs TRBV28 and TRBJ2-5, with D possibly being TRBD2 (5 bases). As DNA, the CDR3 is TGTGCCAGCAGTGGCGGGTACCAAGAGACCCAGTACTTC. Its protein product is CASSGGYQETQYF. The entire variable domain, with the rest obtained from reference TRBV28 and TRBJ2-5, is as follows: DVKVTQSSRYLVKRTGEKVFLECVQDMDHENMFWYRQDPGLGLRLIYFSYDVKMKEKGDIPEGYSVSREKKERFSLILESASTNQTSMYLCASSGGYQETQYFGPGTRLLVL.